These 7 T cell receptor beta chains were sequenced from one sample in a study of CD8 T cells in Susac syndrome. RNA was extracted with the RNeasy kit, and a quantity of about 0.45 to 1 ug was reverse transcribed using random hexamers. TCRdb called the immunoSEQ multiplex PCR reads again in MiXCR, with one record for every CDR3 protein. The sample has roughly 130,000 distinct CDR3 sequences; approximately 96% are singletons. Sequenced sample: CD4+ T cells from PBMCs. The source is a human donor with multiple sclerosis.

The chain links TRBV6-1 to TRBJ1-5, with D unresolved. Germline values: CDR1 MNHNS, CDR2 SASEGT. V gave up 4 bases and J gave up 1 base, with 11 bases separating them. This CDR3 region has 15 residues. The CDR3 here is CASSGRLSSNQPQHF. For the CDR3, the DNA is TGTGCCAGCAGTGGACGGCTCTCGAGCAATCAGCCCCAGCATTTT.

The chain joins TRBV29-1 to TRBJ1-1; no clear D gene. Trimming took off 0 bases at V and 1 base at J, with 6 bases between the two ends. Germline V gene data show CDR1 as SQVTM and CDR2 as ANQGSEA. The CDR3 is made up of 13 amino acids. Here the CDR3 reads CSVEEQRNTEAFF. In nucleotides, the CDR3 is TGCAGCGTTGAAGAACAGCGGAACACTGAAGCTTTCTTT. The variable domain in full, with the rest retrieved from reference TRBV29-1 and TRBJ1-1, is SAVISQKPSRDICQRGTSLTIQCQVDSQVTMMFWYRQQPGQSLTLIATANQGSEATYESGFVIDKFPISRPNLTFSTLTVSNMSPEDSSIYLCSVEEQRNTEAFFGQGTRLTVV.

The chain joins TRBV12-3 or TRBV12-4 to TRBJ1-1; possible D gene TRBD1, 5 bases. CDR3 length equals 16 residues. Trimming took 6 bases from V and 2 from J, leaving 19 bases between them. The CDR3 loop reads CASSRTGDRRNTEAFF. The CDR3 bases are TGTGCCAGCAGCCGAACTGGAGACAGAAGAAACACTGAAGCTTTCTTT.

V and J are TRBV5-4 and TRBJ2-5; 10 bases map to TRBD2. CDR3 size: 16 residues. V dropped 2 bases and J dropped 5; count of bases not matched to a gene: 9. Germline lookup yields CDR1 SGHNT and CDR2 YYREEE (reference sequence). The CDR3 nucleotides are TGTGCCAGCAGCTTCTCAGCGGGGGGGCCTTGGGAGACCCAGTACTTC. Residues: CASSFSAGGPWETQYF.

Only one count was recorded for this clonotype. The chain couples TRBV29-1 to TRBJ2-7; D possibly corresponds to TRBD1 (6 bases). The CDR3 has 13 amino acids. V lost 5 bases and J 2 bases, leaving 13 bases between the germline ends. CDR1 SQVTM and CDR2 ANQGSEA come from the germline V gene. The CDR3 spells CSVPSHRAYEQYF. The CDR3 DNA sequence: TGCAGCGTTCCTTCCCACAGGGCCTACGAGCAGTACTTC.

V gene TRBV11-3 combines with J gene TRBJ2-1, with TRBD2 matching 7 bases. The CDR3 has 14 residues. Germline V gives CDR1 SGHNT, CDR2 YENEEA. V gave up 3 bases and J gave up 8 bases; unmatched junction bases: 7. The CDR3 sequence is CASSFPGRSDEQFF. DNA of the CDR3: TGTGCCAGCAGCTTCCCCGGGAGGTCGGATGAGCAGTTCTTC.

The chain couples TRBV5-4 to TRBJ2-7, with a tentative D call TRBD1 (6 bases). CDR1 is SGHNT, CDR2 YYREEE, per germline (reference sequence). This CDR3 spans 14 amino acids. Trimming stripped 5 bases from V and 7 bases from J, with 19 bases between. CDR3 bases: TGTGCCAGCAGGGTGTATGGCAGGGGCTGGGAGCAGTACTTC. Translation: CASRVYGRGWEQYF.